The clone carrying this T cell receptor beta chain was observed at least ten times. This entry comes from a study of T-cell reconstitution after alpha-beta-depleted transplantation in children. For TCRbeta, the library was prepared with unique molecular identifiers. TCRdb re-analysed the PCR reads in MiXCR, keeping a single row per CDR3 protein. The repertoire holds around 200,000 distinct CDR3 sequences, roughly 9% seen once, with over 5% in the top ten. Germline V gene sequence: CDR1 SGHRS, CDR2 YFSETQ. The CDR3 is 15 residues long. Trimming at V came to 0 bases and at J to 6 bases, leaving 2 bases not matched to a gene.

The sequence was collected from a human donor who donated a stem cell graft to a child with acute lymphoblastic leukemia. This rearrangement joins TRBV5-1 to TRBJ1-6, with 8 positions matching TRBD1. The sequenced sample was PBMCs from the stem cell graft donor, obtained from the stem cell graft. The CDR3 is CASSLGQGRNSPLHF. The CDR3, as DNA: TGCGCCAGCAGCTTGGGACAGGGGCGTAATTCACCCCTCCACTTT.